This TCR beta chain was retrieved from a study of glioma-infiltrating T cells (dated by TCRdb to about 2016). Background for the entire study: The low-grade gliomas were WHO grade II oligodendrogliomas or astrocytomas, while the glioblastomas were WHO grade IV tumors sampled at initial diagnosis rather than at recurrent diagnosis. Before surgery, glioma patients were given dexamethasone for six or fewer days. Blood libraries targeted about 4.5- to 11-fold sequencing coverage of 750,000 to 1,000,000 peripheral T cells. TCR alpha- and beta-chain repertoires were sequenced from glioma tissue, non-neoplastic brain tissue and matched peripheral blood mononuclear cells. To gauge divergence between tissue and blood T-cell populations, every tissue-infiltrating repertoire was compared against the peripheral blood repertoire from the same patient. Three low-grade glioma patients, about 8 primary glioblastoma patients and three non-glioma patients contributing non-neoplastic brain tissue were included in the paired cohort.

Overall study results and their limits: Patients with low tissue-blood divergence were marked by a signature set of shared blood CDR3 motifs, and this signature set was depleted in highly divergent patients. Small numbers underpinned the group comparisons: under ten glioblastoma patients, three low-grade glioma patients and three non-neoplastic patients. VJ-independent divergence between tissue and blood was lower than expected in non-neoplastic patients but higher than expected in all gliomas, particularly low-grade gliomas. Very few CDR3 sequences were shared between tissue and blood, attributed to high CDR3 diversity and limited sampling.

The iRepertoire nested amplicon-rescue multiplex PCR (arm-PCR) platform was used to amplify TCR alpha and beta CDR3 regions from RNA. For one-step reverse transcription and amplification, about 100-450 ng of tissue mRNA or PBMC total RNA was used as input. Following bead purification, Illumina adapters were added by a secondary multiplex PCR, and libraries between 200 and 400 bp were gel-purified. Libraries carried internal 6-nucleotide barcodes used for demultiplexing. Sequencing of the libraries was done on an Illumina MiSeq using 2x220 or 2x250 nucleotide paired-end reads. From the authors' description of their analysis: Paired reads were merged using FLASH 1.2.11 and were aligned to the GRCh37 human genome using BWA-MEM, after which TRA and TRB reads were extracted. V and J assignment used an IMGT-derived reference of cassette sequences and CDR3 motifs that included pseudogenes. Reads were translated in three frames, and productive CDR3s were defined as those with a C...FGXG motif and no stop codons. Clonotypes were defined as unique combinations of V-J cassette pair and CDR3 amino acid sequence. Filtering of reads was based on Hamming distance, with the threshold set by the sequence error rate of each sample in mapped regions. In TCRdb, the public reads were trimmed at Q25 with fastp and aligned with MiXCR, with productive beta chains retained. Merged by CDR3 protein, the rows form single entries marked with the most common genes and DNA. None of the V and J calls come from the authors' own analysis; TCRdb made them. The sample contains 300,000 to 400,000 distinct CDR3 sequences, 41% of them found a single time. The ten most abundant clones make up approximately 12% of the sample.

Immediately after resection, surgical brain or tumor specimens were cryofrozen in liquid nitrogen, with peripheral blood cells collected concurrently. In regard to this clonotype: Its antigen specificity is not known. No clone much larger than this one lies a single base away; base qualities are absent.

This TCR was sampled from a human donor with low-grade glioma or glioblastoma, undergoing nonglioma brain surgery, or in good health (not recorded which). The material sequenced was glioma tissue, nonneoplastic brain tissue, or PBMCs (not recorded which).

The CDR3: CASSTSPGSSRETQYF. The DNA is TGTGCCAGCAGCACTAGTCCGGGTTCTTCGCGGGAGACCCAGTACTTC. This sequence uses TRBV3-1 and TRBJ2-5; the D gene is perhaps TRBD2, on 5 matching bases. From the germline V gene (reference sequence), CDR1 is LGHDT and CDR2 is YNNKEL. CDR3 length: 16 amino acids, cysteine to phenylalanine. Only the CDR3 part of the read is kept: 48 bases, read in frame from the first base. Cut back by 5 bases and 5 bases, the V and J ends lie 21 bases apart.